The sequence of this T cell receptor (beta chain) was determined in a study of cytomegalovirus exposure and HLA in healthy donors. Whole-study context: Some 87 million unique TCRs from HLA-typed donors were held in an early release of data. General study points: Previous analysis showed most TCR beta V segments were productive about 87% or about 30% of the time. Equally common other TCR beta chains were less clonally expanded than HLA-associated ones, a later analysis found.

J lost 6 bases, V lost 3 bases, and 6 bases had no gene match. The CDR3 runs 15 residues. Germline lookup yields CDR1 LNHDA and CDR2 SQIVND (reference sequence). On this clone: Its specificity is not known.

A multiplex PCR was run with 60 Vbeta primers and 13 Jbeta primers. Per the authors' pipeline: Unique TCR beta chains numbered approximately 80 million in a later analysis, with about 9.9 million shared. The table came from immunoSEQ multiplex PCR; TCRdb's copy has only in-frame clones and leaves some out. That table gives V, J and clone size, and the DNA gave D and trimming. The sample's table shows around 52,000 clones. Specimen: PBMCs. The sequence derives from a woman between 45 and 65 years old in good health and CMV-seropositive. This chain joins TRBV19 and TRBJ2-2; 8 positions agree with TRBD1. CDR3 loop: CASSIRTGIPGELFF. CDR3 DNA: TGTGCCAGTAGTATTAGGACAGGGATCCCCGGGGAGCTGTTTTTT.